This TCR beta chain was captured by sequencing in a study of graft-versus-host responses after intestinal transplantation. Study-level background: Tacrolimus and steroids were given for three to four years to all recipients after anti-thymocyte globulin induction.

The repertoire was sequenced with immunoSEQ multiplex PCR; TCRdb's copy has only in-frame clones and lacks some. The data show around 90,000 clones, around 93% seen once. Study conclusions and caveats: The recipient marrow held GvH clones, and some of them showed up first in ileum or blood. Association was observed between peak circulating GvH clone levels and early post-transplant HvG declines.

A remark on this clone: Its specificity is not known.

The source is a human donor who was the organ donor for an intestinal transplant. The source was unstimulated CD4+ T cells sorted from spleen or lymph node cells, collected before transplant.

The CDR3 DNA reads as TGCGCCAGCAGCTTCGCTTTAGGGGGTAGCACAGATACGCAGTATTTT. Protein sequence: CASSFALGGSTDTQYF. The chain combines TRBV5-1 with TRBJ2-3, with D possibly being TRBD1 (6 bases). The CDR3 length is 16 residues. In germline, CDR1 is SGHRS, CDR2 YFSETQ. V lost 2 bases and J lost 0, with 13 bases in between.